This T cell receptor (beta chain) was observed in a study of T cells in Graves' hyperthyroidism and ophthalmopathy. Looked up from germline, CDR1 is LNHDA and CDR2 is SQIVND (reference sequence). The CDR3 contains 14 residues. Trimming shortened V by 8 bases and J by 3 bases, and 14 bases separated the two germline ends. This clonotype was counted ten times or more. Lactation, pregnancy, other autoimmune disease or uncontrolled infection excluded patients. There were TCR beta CDR3 regions amplified from RNA transcripts. The primer set for the first-round RT-PCR of the TCR CDR3 was HTBI. TCRdb recomputed calls from the multiplex PCR reads with MiXCR, one row per CDR3 protein. The top ten hold approximately 30% of the sample, which has under 350,000 distinct CDR3 sequences, approximately 26% seen once.

The specimen sequenced was blood. V and J are TRBV19 and TRBJ1-5; D is perhaps TRBD1 (6 bases). The TCR originated in a man between 35 and 55 years old with Graves' hyperthyroidism that later progressed to Graves' ophthalmopathy. Here the CDR3 DNA reads TGTGCCAGTGCCGGGGGCAGGGACAATCAGCCCCAGCATTTT. Translation gives CASAGGRDNQPQHF.